This T cell receptor beta chain is from a study of T cells expressing NK-cell markers. Beta-chain TCR cDNA was generated via 5'RACE template switching with UMIs. No DNA is given; TCRdb re-called the 5' RACE reads and lists each CDR3 protein once. The record lists 500,000 to 700,000 distinct CDR3 sequences, of which the ten most abundant hold around 3.3%. This sequence originates from a man younger than 30 in good health. Specimen: blood T cells: a sorted CD56 or NKG2C T cell subset, CD4+ or CD8+ T cells, or bulk PBMC T cells (not recorded which).

The CDR3 spells CASGLGRGAGQETQYF. The V call is TRBV12-5, the J call TRBJ2-5; TCRdb calls TRBD1, which cannot be checked without DNA. This CDR3 contains 16 residues. Germline lookup yields CDR1 LGHNT and CDR2 FRNRAP. Drawing the rest from reference TRBV12-5 and TRBJ2-5, the complete variable domain is DARVTQTPRHKVTEMGQEVTMRCQPILGHNTVFWYRQTMMQGLELLAYFRNRAPLDDSGMPKDRFSAEMPDATLATLKIQPSEPRDSAVYFCASGLGRGAGQETQYFGPGTRLLVL.